The clone carrying this T cell receptor beta chain was counted once. Its antigen is as yet unknown. The CDR3 length is 18 residues. Germline lookup yields CDR1 SEHNR and CDR2 FQNEAQ (reference sequence). V shed 5 bases and J 5 bases; nucleotides not matched to a gene: 14. This sample stems from a study of T cell repertoires in cytomegalovirus infection. Study in general: Shared public TCR beta signatures pointed to both CMV infection and a matching HLA type. Findings of the study overall: The study found HLA-C-restricted CMV-specific TCR beta clonotypes dominating the ex vivo response.

In TCRdb, the reads were re-called with MiXCR into one record per CDR3 protein. The table records hundreds of thousands of distinct CDR3 sequences, 35% to 45% of them present only once. The chain has TRBV7-9 and TRBJ2-7, with 14 positions matching TRBD2. This TCR was recovered from a human donor in good health (CMV status not recorded). Some clones in this sample may be carry-over from other donors' samples. Sequenced input: PBMCs. The CDR3 DNA reads TGTGCCAGCAGCGACCAACCCGGACTAGCGGGAGGCGTTGACGAGCAGTACTTC. Protein sequence: CASSDQPGLAGGVDEQYF.